This entry lists 15 T cell receptor beta chains sequenced from one sample in a study of T cell responses to AZD1222 COVID-19 vaccine. Assay: immunoSEQ multiplex PCR; the TCRdb copy retains only in-frame clones and omits some. The sample has 75,000 to 90,000 clones; more than 85% are singletons. The starting material was peripheral blood, obtained 28 days after the second AZD1222 dose. These receptor sequences come from an adult who received the AZD1222 COVID-19 vaccine.

This clone was picked up one time. An end of the junction differs from the germline gene, which may be a read error. This chain connects TRBV4-1 to TRBJ1-2, with no clear D. The CDR3 sequence is 14 residues long. Looked up from germline, CDR1 is MGHRA and CDR2 is YSYEKL. The CDR3 nucleotides read TGCGCCAGCAGCCAAGATGCCTCCTGGACCTATCCCCGCTTC. Its translation: CASSQDASWTYPRF.

The chain recombines TRBV9 with TRBJ2-3, with TRBD2 identical over 9 bases. Germline values: CDR1 SGDLS, CDR2 YYNGEE. CDR3 length equals 16 residues. The J segment lost 4 bases and the V segment lost 0 bases, leaving 6 bases of the junction unmatched. CDR3 residues: CASSVEPSGKADTQYF. The CDR3 DNA sequence: TGTGCCAGCAGCGTAGAACCTAGCGGGAAGGCAGATACGCAGTATTTT.

This chain links TRBV28 with TRBJ1-2; D uncertain. In germline, CDR1 is MDHEN, CDR2 SYDVKM. This CDR3 has 12 amino acids. V dropped 5 bases and J dropped 8 bases, with 12 bases sitting between them. CDR3: CASSMTAIGYTF. The CDR3, as DNA: TGTGCCAGCAGTATGACCGCGATCGGCTACACCTTC.

The chain is built from TRBV25-1 and TRBJ1-3, with D perhaps matching TRBD1 (5 bases). The V and J ends lost 2 bases and 0 bases respectively, with 5 bases between them. CDR3 length equals 14 residues. Looked up from germline, CDR1 is MGHDK and CDR2 is SYGVNS. CDR3 protein: CASSEQGSGNTIYF. The CDR3, as DNA: TGTGCCAGCAGTGAACAGGGCTCTGGAAACACCATATATTTT.

This sequence joins TRBV28 and TRBJ1-5, with D perhaps matching TRBD1 (5 bases). The germline V gene encodes CDR1 MDHEN and CDR2 SYDVKM. Trimming shortened V by 5 bases and J by 0 bases, and 11 bases separated the two germline ends. This CDR3 has 15 residues. The CDR3 bases are TGTGCCAGCAGTGGGACCGTTTATAGCAATCAGCCCCAGCATTTT. Translation: CASSGTVYSNQPQHF. Full variable domain (missing parts from reference TRBV28 and TRBJ1-5): DVKVTQSSRYLVKRTGEKVFLECVQDMDHENMFWYRQDPGLGLRLIYFSYDVKMKEKGDIPEGYSVSREKKERFSLILESASTNQTSMYLCASSGTVYSNQPQHFGDGTRLSIL.

The chain combines TRBV6-2 or TRBV6-3 with TRBJ2-1; TRBD1 is a possible D gene (5 bases). The germline gives CDR1 MNHEY, CDR2 SVGEGT. The CDR3 contains 14 residues. The germline V and J ends were trimmed by 6 bases and 0 bases, with 9 bases remaining between them. This CDR3 is CASSRQSSYNEQFF. In nucleotides, the CDR3 is TGTGCCAGCAGCAGACAGAGCTCCTACAATGAGCAGTTCTTC.

The rearrangement joins TRBV19 to TRBJ1-3, with a weak D call TRBD1 (5 bases). There are 15 residues in the CDR3. Germline V gene lookup returns CDR1 LNHDA and CDR2 SQIVND (reference sequence). Deletions cut 8 bases from V and 3 bases from J, with 17 bases between. CDR3: CASGTAALGGNTIYF. The CDR3, as DNA: TGTGCCAGTGGGACCGCCGCGTTGGGTGGAAACACCATATATTTT.

This sequence joins TRBV5-1 and TRBJ1-6; D gene uncertain. V gave up 0 bases and J gave up 5 bases, with 6 bases separating them. The CDR3 totals 14 residues. Germline CDR1 reads SGHRS; CDR2 reads YFSETQ. CDR3 amino acids: CASSLEPNNSPLHF. CDR3 DNA sequence: TGCGCCAGCAGCTTGGAACCGAATAATTCACCCCTCCACTTT.

This clone is a singleton in its sample. The genes are TRBV5-4 and TRBJ2-7; D might be TRBD1 or TRBD2, each matching 5 bases. V dropped 4 bases and J dropped 0 bases, with 20 bases sitting between them. CDR1 is SGHNT and CDR2 is YYREEE in the germline V gene (reference sequence). The CDR3 totals 17 residues. The CDR3 nucleotides are TGTGCCAGCAGCCTGTGGGACCAAGGACACTCCTCCTACGAGCAGTACTTC. It codes for CASSLWDQGHSSYEQYF. The full variable domain, rest sourced from reference TRBV5-4 and TRBJ2-7, is ETGVTQSPTHLIKTRGQQVTLRCSSQSGHNTVSWYQQALGQGPQFIFQYYREEENGRGNFPPRFSGLQFPNYSSELNVNALELDDSALYLCASSLWDQGHSSYEQYFGPGTRLTVT.

The rearrangement uses TRBV6-4 and TRBJ2-6; D gene ambiguous. Trimming stripped 6 bases from V and 1 base from J, with 4 bases between. This CDR3 comprises 13 residues. The V gene's germline CDR1 is MRHNA and CDR2 SNTAGT. As DNA, the CDR3 is TGTGCCAGCAGCGGATCTGGGGCCAACGTCCTGACTTTC. Its protein product is CASSGSGANVLTF.

This chain uses TRBV28 with TRBJ1-4, with D possibly TRBD1 on 5 matching bases. Trimming cost V 5 bases and J 7 bases, with 17 bases left between them. Looked up from germline, CDR1 is MDHEN and CDR2 is SYDVKM. CDR3 size: 15 residues. For the CDR3, the DNA is TGTGCCAGCAGTGCTGCTGGAGGGGAAACTGAAAAACTGTTTTTT. As protein: CASSAAGGETEKLFF.

This chain uses TRBV5-4 with TRBJ1-1; D ambiguous. The CDR3 sequence is 14 residues long. Germline V CDR1 and CDR2: SGHNT, YYREEE (reference sequence). The V gene lost 4 bases and the J gene lost 0 bases, with 10 bases spanning the gap. Here the CDR3 reads CASSPAPLNTEAFF. In DNA form, the CDR3 reads TGTGCCAGCAGCCCGGCTCCCTTGAACACTGAAGCTTTCTTT.

This chain links TRBV14 with TRBJ1-4; D is uncertain. Germline loops: CDR1 SGHDN, CDR2 FVKESK. Trimming stripped 0 bases from V and 4 bases from J, with 15 bases between. The CDR3 extends over 17 amino acids. CDR3 DNA sequence: TGTGCCAGCAGCCAAGATAGTGCGTGGCAGCTTAATGAAAAACTGTTTTTT. Translation: CASSQDSAWQLNEKLFF.

The chain carries TRBV11-3 and TRBJ2-1; 9 positions agree with TRBD1. The junction had 3 bases not matched to a gene; V was cut back by 4 bases and J by 5 bases. CDR1 is SGHNT, CDR2 YENEEA, per germline. The CDR3 has 14 amino acids. The CDR3 loop is CASSSDRGNNEQFF. As DNA, the CDR3 is TGTGCCAGCAGCTCCGACAGGGGGAACAATGAGCAGTTCTTC.

The rearrangement joins TRBV9 to TRBJ2-7; 9 bases agree with TRBD1. Germline lookup yields CDR1 SGDLS and CDR2 YYNGEE. The CDR3 consists of 13 residues. After removal of 5 bases from V and 4 bases from J, the junction contained 4 bases not matched to a gene. CDR3 amino acids: CASSDDRGYEQYF. CDR3 DNA: TGTGCCAGCAGTGATGACAGGGGGTACGAGCAGTACTTC.